The present T cell receptor (beta chain) was sequenced within a study of identical twins' blood T cells. Findings of the study overall: Twins reportedly had markedly more similar V usage than unrelated donors, even among out-of-frame TCRbeta clonotypes. Twins shared about as many clonotypes as their cloneset sizes predicted.

Each TCR cDNA library carried sample-specific barcodes on both ends. Authors' analysis steps: Per-library CDR3 reads ranged about 2.2 to 4 million; clonotypes, ~95,000 to ~550,000. MiXCR, applied by TCRdb to the 5' RACE reads, yields one record per CDR3 protein. These V and J calls are TCRdb output, not the study's own analysis. The sample yields 350,000 to 400,000 distinct CDR3 sequences, over 25% seen once. The table lists this clonotype with many counts. The antigen is undetermined. The receptor was isolated from a woman between 18 and 50 years old in good health. Sequenced input: PBMCs.

This chain's CDR3 is CASSQVTGQGFIQYF. CDR3 sequence (DNA): TGCGCCAGCAGCCAAGTGACGGGACAGGGGTTCATTCAGTACTTC. The rearrangement joins TRBV4-1 to TRBJ2-4; 10 nucleotides line up with TRBD1. Germline loops: CDR1 MGHRA, CDR2 YSYEKL. The CDR3 consists of 15 residues. Unmatched junction bases numbered 6, after V lost 1 base and J lost 9 bases.